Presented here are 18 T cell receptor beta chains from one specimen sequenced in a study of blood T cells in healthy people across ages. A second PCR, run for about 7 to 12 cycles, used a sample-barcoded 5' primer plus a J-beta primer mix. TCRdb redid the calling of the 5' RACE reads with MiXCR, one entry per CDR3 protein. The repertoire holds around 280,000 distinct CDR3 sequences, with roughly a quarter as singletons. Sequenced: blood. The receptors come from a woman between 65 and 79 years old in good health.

This CDR3 is CASSQVRAGGHEQFF. The DNA for the CDR3 is TGTGCCAGCAGCCAGGTCCGAGCGGGAGGGCACGAGCAGTTCTTC. The rearrangement links TRBV3-1 to TRBJ2-5; 10 nucleotides agree with TRBD2. The J call may be incorrect, as the DNA end agrees better with TRBJ2-1. Germline V gene lookup returns CDR1 LGHDT and CDR2 YNNKEL (reference sequence). The CDR3 totals 15 residues.

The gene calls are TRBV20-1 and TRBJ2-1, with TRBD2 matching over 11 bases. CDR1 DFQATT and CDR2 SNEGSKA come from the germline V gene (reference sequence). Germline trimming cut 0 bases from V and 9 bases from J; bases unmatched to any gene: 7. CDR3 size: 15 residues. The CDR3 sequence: CSARDRLAGRVEQFF. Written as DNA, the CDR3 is TGCAGTGCTAGAGACCGACTAGCGGGACGGGTTGAGCAGTTCTTC.

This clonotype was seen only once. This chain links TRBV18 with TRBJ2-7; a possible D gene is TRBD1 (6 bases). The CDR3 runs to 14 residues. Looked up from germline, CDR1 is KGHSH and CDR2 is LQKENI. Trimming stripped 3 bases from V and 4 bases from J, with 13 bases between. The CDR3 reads CASSPGTGMYEQYF. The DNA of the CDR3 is TGTGCCAGCTCACCCGGAACAGGGATGTACGAGCAGTACTTC. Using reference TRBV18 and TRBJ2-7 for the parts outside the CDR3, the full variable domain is NAGVMQNPRHLVRRRGQEARLRCSPMKGHSHVYWYRQLPEEGLKFMVYLQKENIIDESGMPKERFSAEFPKEGPSILRIQQVVRGDSAAYFCASSPGTGMYEQYFGPGTRLTVT.

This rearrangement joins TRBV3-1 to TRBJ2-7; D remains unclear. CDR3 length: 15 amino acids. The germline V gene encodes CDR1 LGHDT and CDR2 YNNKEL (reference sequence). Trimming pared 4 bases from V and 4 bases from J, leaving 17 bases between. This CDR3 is CASSPMVGMSYEQYF. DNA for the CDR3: TGTGCCAGCAGCCCGATGGTGGGAATGTCGTACGAGCAGTACTTC.

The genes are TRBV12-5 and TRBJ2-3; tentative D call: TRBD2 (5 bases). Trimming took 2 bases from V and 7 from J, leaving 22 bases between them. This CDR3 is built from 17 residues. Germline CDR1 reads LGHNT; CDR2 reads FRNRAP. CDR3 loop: CASGLQLGGQAAHTQYF. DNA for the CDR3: TGTGCTAGTGGTTTGCAGTTGGGCGGCCAAGCGGCCCATACGCAGTATTTT.

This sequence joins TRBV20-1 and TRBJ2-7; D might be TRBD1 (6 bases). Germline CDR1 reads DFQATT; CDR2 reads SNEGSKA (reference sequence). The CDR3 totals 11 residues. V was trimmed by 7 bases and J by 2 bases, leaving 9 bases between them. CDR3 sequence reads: CSVGDTYEQYF. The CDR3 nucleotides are TGCAGTGTGGGGGACACCTACGAGCAGTACTTC.

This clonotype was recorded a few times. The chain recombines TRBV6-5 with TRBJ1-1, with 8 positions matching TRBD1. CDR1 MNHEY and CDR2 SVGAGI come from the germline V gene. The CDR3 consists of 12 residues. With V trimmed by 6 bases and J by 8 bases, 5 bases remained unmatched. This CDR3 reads CASRRTGGEAFF. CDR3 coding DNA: TGTGCCAGCAGGCGAACAGGGGGGGAAGCTTTCTTT.

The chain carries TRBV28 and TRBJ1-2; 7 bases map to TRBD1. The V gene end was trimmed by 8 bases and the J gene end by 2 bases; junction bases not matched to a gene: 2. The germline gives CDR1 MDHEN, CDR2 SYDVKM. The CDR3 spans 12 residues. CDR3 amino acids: CASLTGNYGYTF. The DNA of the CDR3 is TGTGCCAGCTTGACAGGGAACTATGGCTACACCTTC.

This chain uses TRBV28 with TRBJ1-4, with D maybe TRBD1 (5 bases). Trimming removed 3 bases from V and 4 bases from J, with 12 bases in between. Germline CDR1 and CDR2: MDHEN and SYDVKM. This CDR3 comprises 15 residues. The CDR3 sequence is CASSFGPDSNEKLFF. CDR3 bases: TGTGCCAGCAGTTTTGGGCCTGACAGTAATGAAAAACTGTTTTTT. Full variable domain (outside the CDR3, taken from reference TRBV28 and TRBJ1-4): DVKVTQSSRYLVKRTGEKVFLECVQDMDHENMFWYRQDPGLGLRLIYFSYDVKMKEKGDIPEGYSVSREKKERFSLILESASTNQTSMYLCASSFGPDSNEKLFFGSGTQLSVL.

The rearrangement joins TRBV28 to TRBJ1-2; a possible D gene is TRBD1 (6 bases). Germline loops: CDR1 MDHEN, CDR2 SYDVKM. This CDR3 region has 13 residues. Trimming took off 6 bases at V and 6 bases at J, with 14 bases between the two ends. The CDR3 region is CASRTHREHGYTF. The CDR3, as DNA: TGTGCCAGCAGGACTCACAGGGAGCATGGCTACACCTTC.

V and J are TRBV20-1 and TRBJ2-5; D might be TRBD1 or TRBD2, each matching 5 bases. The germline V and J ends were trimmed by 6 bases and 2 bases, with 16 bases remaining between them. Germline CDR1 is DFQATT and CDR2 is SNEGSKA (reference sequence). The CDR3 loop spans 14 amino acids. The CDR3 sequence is CSALPGTLQETQYF. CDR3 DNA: TGCAGTGCCCTGCCCGGGACGCTACAAGAGACCCAGTACTTC.

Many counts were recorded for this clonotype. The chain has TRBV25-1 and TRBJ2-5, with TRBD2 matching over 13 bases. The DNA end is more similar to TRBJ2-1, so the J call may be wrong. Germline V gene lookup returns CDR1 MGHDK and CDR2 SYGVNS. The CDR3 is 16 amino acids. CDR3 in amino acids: CASSGATSGRGREQFF. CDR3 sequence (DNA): TGTGCCAGCAGTGGAGCAACTAGCGGGAGGGGTCGGGAGCAGTTCTTC.

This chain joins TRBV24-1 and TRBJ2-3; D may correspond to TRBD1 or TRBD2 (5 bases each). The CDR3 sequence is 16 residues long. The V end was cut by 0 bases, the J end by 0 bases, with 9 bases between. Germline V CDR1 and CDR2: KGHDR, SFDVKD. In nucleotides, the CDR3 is TGTGCCACCAGTGATTTGGGGGGAGAGAGCACAGATACGCAGTATTTT. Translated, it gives CATSDLGGESTDTQYF.

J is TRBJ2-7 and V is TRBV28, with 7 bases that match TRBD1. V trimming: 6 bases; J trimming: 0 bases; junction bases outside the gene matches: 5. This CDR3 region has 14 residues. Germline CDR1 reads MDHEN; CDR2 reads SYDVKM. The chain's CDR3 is CASRTGSDSYEQYF. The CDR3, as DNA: TGTGCCAGCAGGACAGGGTCGGACTCCTACGAGCAGTACTTC.

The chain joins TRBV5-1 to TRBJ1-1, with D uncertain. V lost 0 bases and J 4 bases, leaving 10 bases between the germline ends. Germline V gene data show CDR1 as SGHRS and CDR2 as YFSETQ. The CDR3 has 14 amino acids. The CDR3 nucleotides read TGCGCCAGCAGCTTGGAGGGAGAGGTCACTGAAGCTTTCTTT. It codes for CASSLEGEVTEAFF.

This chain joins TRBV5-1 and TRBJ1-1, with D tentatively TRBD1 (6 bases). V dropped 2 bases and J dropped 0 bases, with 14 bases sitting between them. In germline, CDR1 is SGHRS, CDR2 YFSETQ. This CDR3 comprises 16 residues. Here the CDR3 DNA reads TGCGCCAGCAGCTTACTGGGGGCAGGGATGAACACTGAAGCTTTCTTT. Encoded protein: CASSLLGAGMNTEAFF.

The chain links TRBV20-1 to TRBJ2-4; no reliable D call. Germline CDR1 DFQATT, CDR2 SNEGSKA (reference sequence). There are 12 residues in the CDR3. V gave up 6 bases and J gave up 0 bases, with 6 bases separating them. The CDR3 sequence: CSAGLAKNIQYF. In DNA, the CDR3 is TGCAGTGCGGGTCTAGCCAAAAACATTCAGTACTTC.

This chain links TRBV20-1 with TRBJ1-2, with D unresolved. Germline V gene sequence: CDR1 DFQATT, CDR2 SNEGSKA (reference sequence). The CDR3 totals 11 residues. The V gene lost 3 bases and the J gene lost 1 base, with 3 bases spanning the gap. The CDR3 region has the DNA TGCAGTGCTAGTAGTAACTATGGCTACACCTTC. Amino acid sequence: CSASSNYGYTF.